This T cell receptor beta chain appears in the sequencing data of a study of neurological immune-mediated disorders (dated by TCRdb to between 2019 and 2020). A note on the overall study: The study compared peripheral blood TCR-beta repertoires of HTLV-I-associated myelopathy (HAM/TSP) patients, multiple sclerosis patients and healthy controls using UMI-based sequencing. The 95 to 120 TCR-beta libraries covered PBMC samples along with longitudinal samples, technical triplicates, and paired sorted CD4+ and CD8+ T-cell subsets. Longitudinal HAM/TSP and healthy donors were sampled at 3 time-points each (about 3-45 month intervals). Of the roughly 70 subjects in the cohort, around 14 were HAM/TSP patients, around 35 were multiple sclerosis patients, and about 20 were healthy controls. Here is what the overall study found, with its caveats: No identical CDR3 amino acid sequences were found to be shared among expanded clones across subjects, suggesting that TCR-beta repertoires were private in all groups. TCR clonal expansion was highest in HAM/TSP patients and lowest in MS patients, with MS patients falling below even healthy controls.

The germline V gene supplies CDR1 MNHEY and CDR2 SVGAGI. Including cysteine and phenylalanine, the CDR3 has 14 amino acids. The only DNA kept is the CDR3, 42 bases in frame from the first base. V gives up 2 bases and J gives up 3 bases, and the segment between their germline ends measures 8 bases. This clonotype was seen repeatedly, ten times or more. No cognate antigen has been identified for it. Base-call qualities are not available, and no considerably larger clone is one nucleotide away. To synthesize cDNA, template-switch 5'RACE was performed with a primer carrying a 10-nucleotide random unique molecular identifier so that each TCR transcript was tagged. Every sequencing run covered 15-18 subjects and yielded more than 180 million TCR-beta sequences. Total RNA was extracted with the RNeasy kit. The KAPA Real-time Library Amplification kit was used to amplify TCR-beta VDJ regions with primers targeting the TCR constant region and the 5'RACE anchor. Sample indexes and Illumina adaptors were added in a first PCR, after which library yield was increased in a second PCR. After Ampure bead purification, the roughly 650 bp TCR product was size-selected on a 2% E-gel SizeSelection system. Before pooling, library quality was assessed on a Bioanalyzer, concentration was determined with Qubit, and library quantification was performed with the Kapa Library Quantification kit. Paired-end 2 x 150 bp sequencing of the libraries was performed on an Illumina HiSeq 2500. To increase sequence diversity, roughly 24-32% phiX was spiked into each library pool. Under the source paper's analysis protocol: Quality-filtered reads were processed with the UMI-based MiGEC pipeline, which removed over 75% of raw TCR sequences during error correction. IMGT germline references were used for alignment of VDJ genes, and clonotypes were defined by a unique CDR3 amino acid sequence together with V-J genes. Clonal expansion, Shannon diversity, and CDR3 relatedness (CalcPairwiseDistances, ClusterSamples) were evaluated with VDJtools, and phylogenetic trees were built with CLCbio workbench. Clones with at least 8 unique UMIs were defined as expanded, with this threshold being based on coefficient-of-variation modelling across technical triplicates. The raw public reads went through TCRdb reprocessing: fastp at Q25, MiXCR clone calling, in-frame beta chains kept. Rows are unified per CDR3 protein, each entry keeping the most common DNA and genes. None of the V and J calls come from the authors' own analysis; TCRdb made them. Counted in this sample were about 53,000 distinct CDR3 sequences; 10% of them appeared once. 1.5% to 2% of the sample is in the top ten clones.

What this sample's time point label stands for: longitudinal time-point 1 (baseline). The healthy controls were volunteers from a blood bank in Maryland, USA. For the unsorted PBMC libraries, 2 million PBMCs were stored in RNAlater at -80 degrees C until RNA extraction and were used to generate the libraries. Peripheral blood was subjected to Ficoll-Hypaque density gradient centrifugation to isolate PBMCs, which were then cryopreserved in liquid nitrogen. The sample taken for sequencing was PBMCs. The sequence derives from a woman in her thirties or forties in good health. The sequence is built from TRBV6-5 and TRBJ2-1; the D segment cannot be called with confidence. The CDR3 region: CASSYGPSYNEQFF. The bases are TGTGCCAGCAGTTACGGTCCCAGCTACAATGAGCAGTTCTTC.